This T cell receptor beta chain was obtained from a study of T cell responses to AZD1222 COVID-19 vaccine. Using immunoSEQ multiplex PCR, the repertoire was profiled, and TCRdb retains in-frame clones only, with some absent. The sample contains 60,000 to 85,000 clones, roughly 91% of which appear only once. Germline V gene sequence: CDR1 KGHSH, CDR2 LQKENI. There are 13 residues in the CDR3. After removal of 3 bases from V and 4 bases from J, the junction contained 2 bases not matched to a gene. The receptor was isolated from an adult who received the MenACWY meningococcal vaccine as a control. Sequenced material: peripheral blood, taken 28 days after the second dose of the MenACWY control vaccine. The chain combines TRBV18 with TRBJ1-1; TRBD1 aligns across 7 bases. In DNA form, the CDR3 reads TGTGCCAGCTCACCCGGGACAGCCACTGAAGCTTTCTTT. It specifies CASSPGTATEAFF.